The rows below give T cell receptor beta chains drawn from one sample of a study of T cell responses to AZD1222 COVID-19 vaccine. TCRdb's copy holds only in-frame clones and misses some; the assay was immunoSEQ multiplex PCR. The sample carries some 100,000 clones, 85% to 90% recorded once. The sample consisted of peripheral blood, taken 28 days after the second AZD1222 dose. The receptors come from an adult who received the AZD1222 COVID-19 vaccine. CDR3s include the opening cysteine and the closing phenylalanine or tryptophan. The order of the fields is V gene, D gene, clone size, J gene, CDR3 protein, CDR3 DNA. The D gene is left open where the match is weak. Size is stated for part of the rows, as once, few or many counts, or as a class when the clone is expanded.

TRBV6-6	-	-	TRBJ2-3	CASNREGSDTQYF	TGTGCCAGCAACCGGGAAGGGTCAGATACGCAGTATTTT
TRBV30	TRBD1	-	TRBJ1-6	CAWSVFGTGNSPLHF	TGTGCCTGGAGTGTATTTGGGACAGGGAATTCACCCCTCCACTTT
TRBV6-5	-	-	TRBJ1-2	CASSSDGTTYGYTF	TGTGCCAGCAGCTCCGACGGGACTACCTATGGCTACACCTTC
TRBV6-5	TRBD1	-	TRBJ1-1	CASSTGTGGPEAFF	TGTGCCAGCAGTACCGGGACAGGGGGACCTGAAGCTTTCTTT
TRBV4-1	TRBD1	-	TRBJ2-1	CASSHDASGTGFITEQFF	TGCGCCAGCAGCCACGACGCCTCCGGGACAGGGTTCATCACTGAGCAGTTCTTC
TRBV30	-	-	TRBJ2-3	CAWAGSGTDTQYF	TGTGCCTGGGCAGGGTCTGGGACAGATACGCAGTATTTT
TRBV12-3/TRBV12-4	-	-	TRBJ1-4	CASSLAQGLELFF	TGTGCCAGCAGTTTAGCTCAGGGATTGGAACTGTTTTTT
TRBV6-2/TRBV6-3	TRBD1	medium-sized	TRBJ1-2	CASSYAGGSHGYTF	TGTGCCAGCAGTTACGCAGGGGGCTCGCATGGCTACACCTTC
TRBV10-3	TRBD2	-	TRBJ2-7	CAISPGLAYEQYF	TGTGCCATCAGCCCGGGACTAGCCTACGAGCAGTACTTC
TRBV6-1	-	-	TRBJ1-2	CASSERRKLNYGYTF	TGTGCCAGCAGTGAACGCAGGAAACTTAACTATGGCTACACCTTC
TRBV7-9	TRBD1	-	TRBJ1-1	CASSRTGRNTEAFF	TGTGCCAGCAGCAGGACAGGACGGAACACTGAAGCTTTCTTT
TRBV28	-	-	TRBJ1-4	CASSSATFSEKLFF	TGTGCCAGCAGTTCAGCGACTTTCAGTGAAAAACTGTTTTTT
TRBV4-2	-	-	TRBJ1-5	CASSPGQISNQPQHF	TGTGCCAGCAGCCCGGGACAAATTAGCAATCAGCCCCAGCATTTT
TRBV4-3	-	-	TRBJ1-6	CASSQERVSYNSPLHF	TGCGCCAGCAGCCAAGAACGGGTCTCCTATAATTCACCCCTCCACTTT
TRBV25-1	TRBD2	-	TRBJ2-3	CASSGSRPSGGDTQYF	TGTGCCAGCAGTGGGTCCCGTCCTAGCGGGGGAGATACGCAGTATTTT
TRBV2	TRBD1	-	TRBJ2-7	CASKGDSSYEQYF	TGTGCCAGCAAAGGGGACAGCTCCTACGAGCAGTACTTC